This is a list of T cell receptor beta chains from one sample in a study of technical replicates of blood from a few donors. Libraries were prepared by immunoSEQ multiplex PCR; TCRdb keeps only in-frame clonotypes and omits some of them. Of more than 60,000 clones listed, 85% to 95% were seen once; the top ten hold about 0.41%. Material: T cells isolated from PBMCs. Source of these receptors: a human donor in good health. CDR3s include the opening cysteine and the closing phenylalanine or tryptophan. Fields, in order: CDR3 protein, CDR3 DNA, V gene, clone size, D gene, J gene. The D gene is left open where the match is weak. Not every row has a clone size; where given, it reads once, few, many or a size class.

CASSGGQSYEQYF TGTGCCAGCAGCGGAGGACAGAGCTACGAGCAGTACTTC TRBV27 - - TRBJ2-7
CASSPRTGTYEQYF TGTGCCAGCAGCCCCAGGACAGGTACCTACGAGCAGTACTTC TRBV6-5 - TRBD1 TRBJ2-7
CASSFGTGNYNEQFF TGCGCCAGCAGTTTCGGGACAGGGAACTACAATGAGCAGTTCTTC TRBV10-1 - TRBD1 TRBJ2-1
CASSSSGLWEQYF TGCGCCAGCAGCTCCTCCGGTTTATGGGAGCAGTACTTC TRBV5-1 - - TRBJ2-7
CASSSVAAEQFF TGTGCCAGCAGTTCGGTAGCGGCCGAGCAGTTCTTC TRBV6-5 - - TRBJ2-1
CASSGQTGMYYGYTF TGTGCCAGCAGTGGACAGACAGGGATGTACTATGGCTACACCTTC TRBV25-1 once TRBD1 TRBJ1-2
CASSLGFRGLTDTQYF TGTGCCAGCAGCTTAGGCTTCAGAGGACTCACAGATACGCAGTATTTT TRBV7-9 - - TRBJ2-3
CASSPGTGRYTF TGCGCCAGCAGCCCCGGGACAGGGCGCTACACCTTC TRBV4-1 - TRBD1 TRBJ1-2
CASRAGTTSGNTIYF TGTGCCAGCAGGGCCGGGACAACCTCTGGAAACACCATATATTTT TRBV6-1 - - TRBJ1-3
CASSSSGSPYEQYF TGTGCCAGCAGCTCATCGGGGAGCCCCTACGAGCAGTACTTC TRBV7-6 - - TRBJ2-7
CAISDPSGTDPYEQYF TGTGCCATCAGTGACCCCTCCGGGACAGACCCCTACGAGCAGTACTTC TRBV10-3 - TRBD1 TRBJ2-7
CASSQVRGTEAFF TGCGCCAGCAGCCAAGTCAGGGGGACTGAAGCTTTCTTT TRBV4-3 once TRBD1 TRBJ1-1
CASSPFHGQPQHF TGTGCCAGCAGCCCCTTCCACGGGCAGCCCCAGCATTTT TRBV9 - - TRBJ1-5
CASSGDFETEAFF TGTGCCAGTAGTGGGGACTTTGAGACTGAAGCTTTCTTT TRBV19 - - TRBJ1-1
CASSLDHPTQGSGDYGYTF TGTGCCAGCAGCTTAGACCATCCAACCCAGGGGAGCGGAGACTATGGCTACACCTTC TRBV11-3 - - TRBJ1-2
CASSRGQGLDTEAFF TGCGCCAGCAGCCGAGGACAGGGTCTAGACACTGAAGCTTTCTTT TRBV4-1 - TRBD1 TRBJ1-1
CASSPPGTDLSSEAFF TGTGCCAGCAGTCCTCCCGGGACAGACCTTTCTTCTGAAGCTTTCTTT TRBV13 few TRBD1 TRBJ1-1
CASSTYYALYGYTF TGCGCCAGCAGTACCTATTACGCTCTCTATGGCTACACCTTC TRBV5-1 - - TRBJ1-2
CASSQTRAGDEKLFF TGCGCCAGCAGCCAAACAAGGGCAGGGGATGAAAAACTGTTTTTT TRBV4-1 - - TRBJ1-4
CASRSGVNTGELFF TGTGCCAGCAGGTCAGGGGTAAACACCGGGGAGCTGTTTTTT TRBV6-5 - - TRBJ2-2
CASSPRTGSNEKLFF TGTGCCAGCAGTCCTAGGACAGGGTCTAATGAAAAACTGTTTTTT TRBV6-1 - TRBD1 TRBJ1-4
CASSSGTGLIGETQYF TGTGCCAGCAGTTCCGGGACAGGCCTTATCGGAGAGACCCAGTACTTC TRBV6-5 - TRBD1 TRBJ2-5
CASSLGAATNEKLFF TGTGCCAGCAGTTTGGGGGCGGCAACTAATGAAAAACTGTTTTTT TRBV27 - - TRBJ1-4
CASRSGQGAHYEQYF TGTGCCAGCAGATCGGGACAAGGGGCTCACTACGAGCAGTACTTC TRBV5-5 - - TRBJ2-7
CASSYGRDTQYF TGTGCCAGCAGTTATGGGCGAGATACGCAGTATTTT TRBV6-5 - - TRBJ2-3
CASSPQGANEQFF TGTGCCAGCTCGCCACAGGGGGCAAATGAGCAGTTCTTC TRBV18 - TRBD1 TRBJ2-1
CASSFVGTGVYTGELFF TGTGCCAGCAGCTTTGTCGGGACAGGGGTTTACACCGGGGAGCTGTTTTTT TRBV5-4 - TRBD1 TRBJ2-2
CASSLFVSEQYF TGTGCCAGCAGCTTGTTCGTTAGCGAGCAGTACTTC TRBV5-6 - - TRBJ2-7
CASSYQGSQETQYF TGTGCCAGCAGTTACCAGGGTAGCCAAGAGACCCAGTACTTC TRBV7-2 - - TRBJ2-5
CASSFDRGSTEAFF TGTGCCAGCAGCTTTGACAGGGGATCCACTGAAGCTTTCTTT TRBV5-4 few TRBD1 TRBJ1-1
CASSMDLGSSYEQYF TGTGCCAGCAGCATGGACTTGGGGAGCTCCTACGAGCAGTACTTC TRBV5-4 - - TRBJ2-7
CASSLREGTDTQYF TGTGCCAGCAGTTTGCGGGAGGGCACAGATACGCAGTATTTT TRBV27 - TRBD2 TRBJ2-3
CASSYGQGLTDTQYF TGTGCCAGCAGTTATGGACAGGGCCTCACAGATACGCAGTATTTT TRBV5-4 - TRBD1 TRBJ2-3
CASSYGFYDQPQHF TGTGCCAGCAGTTACGGGTTTTACGATCAGCCCCAGCATTTT TRBV2 - - TRBJ1-5
CASSQDIEGYAGNTIYF TGCGCCAGCAGCCAAGATATAGAGGGATATGCTGGAAACACCATATATTTT TRBV4-3 - - TRBJ1-3
CASSLDSYNEQFF TGCGCCAGCAGCCTGGACAGCTACAATGAGCAGTTCTTC TRBV5-1 once - TRBJ2-1
CAWSVDGRPYNEQFF TGTGCCTGGAGTGTAGACGGCAGGCCGTACAATGAGCAGTTCTTC TRBV30 - - TRBJ2-1
CASRSQGMSPGELFF TGTGCCAGCCGGAGCCAGGGAATGTCCCCCGGGGAGCTGTTTTTT TRBV7-8 once - TRBJ2-2
CASSNGGPGYEQYF TGTGCCAGTAGTAACGGAGGGCCTGGGTACGAGCAGTACTTC TRBV19 - - TRBJ2-7
CASSSPAVYEQYF TGTGCCAGCAGCTCGCCCGCAGTCTACGAGCAGTACTTC TRBV7-9 - - TRBJ2-7
CASTAAGLAGAGEQFF TGCGCCAGCACAGCCGCGGGACTAGCGGGAGCGGGAGAGCAGTTCTTC TRBV5-1 - TRBD2 TRBJ2-1
CASTTGTSDTGELFF TGTGCCAGCACCACCGGGACTAGTGATACCGGGGAGCTGTTTTTT TRBV5-4 once TRBD2 TRBJ2-2
CASSLGRGLIDGYTF TGCGCCAGCAGCCTCGGGAGGGGGCTAATAGATGGCTACACCTTC TRBV4-1 - TRBD1 TRBJ1-2
CASSPRGFSGANVLTF TGCGCCAGCAGCCCAAGGGGGTTCTCTGGGGCCAACGTCCTGACTTTC TRBV4-1 - - TRBJ2-6
CASSWTGGKQTGELFF TGTGCCAGCAGCTGGACAGGGGGAAAGCAGACCGGGGAGCTGTTTTTT TRBV7-2 - TRBD1 TRBJ2-2
CASSLIWGVTYGYTF TGTGCTAGCAGCTTGATCTGGGGGGTTACTTATGGCTACACCTTC TRBV5-5 - - TRBJ1-2
CAISESGTGGYGYTF TGTGCCATCAGTGAGTCGGGGACAGGGGGCTATGGCTACACCTTC TRBV10-3 - TRBD1 TRBJ1-2
CASRGHNSNQPQHF TGTGCCAGCAGGGGACACAATAGCAATCAGCCCCAGCATTTT TRBV28 - - TRBJ1-5
CASHGLAGDFLFTGELFF TGTGCCAGTCACGGACTAGCGGGAGACTTTTTATTCACCGGGGAGCTGTTTTTT TRBV19 - TRBD2 TRBJ2-2
CASSERRTLFRSGNTIYF TGTGCCAGCAGTGAAAGGCGGACACTATTCCGCTCTGGAAACACCATATATTTT TRBV6-1 - - TRBJ1-3
CSVEDGGNTEAFF TGCAGCGTTGAAGATGGAGGGAACACTGAAGCTTTCTTT TRBV29-1 few - TRBJ1-1
CASSGLVAGNSYNEQFF TGTGCCAGCAGCGGTTTGGTAGCCGGAAACTCCTACAATGAGCAGTTCTTC TRBV7-2 - - TRBJ2-1
CASSLPGGGTYEQYF TGTGCCAGCAGCCTCCCGGGGGGGGGAACCTACGAGCAGTACTTC TRBV28 - TRBD2 TRBJ2-7
CASSPDRPSTNEKLFF TGTGCCAGCAGCCCCGACAGGCCCTCAACTAATGAAAAACTGTTTTTT TRBV9 - - TRBJ1-4
CASKLSGTQYF TGTGCCAGCAAGTTGAGCGGGACCCAGTACTTC TRBV6-1 - - TRBJ2-5
CASRLGQVNTEAFF TGTGCCAGCAGACTCGGACAGGTGAACACTGAAGCTTTCTTT TRBV6-6 - TRBD1 TRBJ1-1
CASSRQGGEKLFF TGTGCCAGCTCACGACAGGGAGGTGAAAAACTGTTTTTT TRBV18 - TRBD1 TRBJ1-4
CASSLAQGLSSGYTF TGTGCCAGCAGCTTGGCACAGGGGCTATCGTCTGGCTACACCTTC TRBV5-8 - TRBD1 TRBJ1-2
CAISESKGEGQPQHF TGTGCCATCAGTGAGTCGAAGGGGGAGGGCCAGCCCCAGCATTTT TRBV10-3 - - TRBJ1-5